The 20 T cell receptor beta chains below come from one sample, sequenced in a study of control samples from healthy donors and cancer patients. Measured with immunoSEQ multiplex PCR; TCRdb has only the in-frame clones, and not every one. The table has 140,000 or so clones, approximately 88% seen once; the top ten hold 4.9%. Sample: blood. These receptors all come from a young man in good health.

The chain links TRBV29-1 to TRBJ1-1; D is unclear. In germline, CDR1 is SQVTM, CDR2 ANQGSEA. The ends were cut back, 0 bases at V and 7 bases at J, with 15 bases in the middle. This CDR3 contains 14 residues. The CDR3 reads CSVEDQSVRNEAFF. The CDR3 region has the DNA TGCAGCGTTGAAGATCAGTCCGTACGTAATGAAGCTTTCTTT.

Points on this clone: The same CDR3 arises from other DNA sequences in this sample as well. The V call is TRBV4-3, the J call TRBJ1-2; unclear D gene. Germline V lookup: CDR1 LGHNA, CDR2 YSLEER. The CDR3 is 12 amino acids. Between the trimmed V and J ends, which lost 1 base and 2 bases, there was a span of 2 bases. Here the CDR3 reads CASSQANYGYTF. CDR3 nucleotide sequence: TGCGCCAGCAGCCAAGCAAACTATGGCTACACCTTC.

The chain links TRBV7-9 to TRBJ1-2; D might be TRBD1 (6 bases). The CDR3 contains 13 residues. Trimming took 3 bases from V and 10 from J, leaving 15 bases between them. Germline V gives CDR1 SEHNR, CDR2 FQNEAQ (reference sequence). CDR3 loop: CASSFLTGTPYTF. The CDR3 DNA sequence: TGTGCCAGCAGCTTCCTGACCGGGACACCCTACACCTTC.

J is TRBJ2-7 and V is TRBV3-1 (or the pseudogene TRBV3-2); D might be TRBD2 (5 bases). The V gene's germline CDR1 is LGHDT and CDR2 YNNKEL (reference sequence). The CDR3 sequence is 13 residues long. V was pared by 1 base and J by 3 bases, with 7 bases between. The CDR3 coding sequence is TGTGCCAGCAGCCAAGGAGGGAACTACGAGCAGTACTTC. It specifies CASSQGGNYEQYF.

The chain carries TRBV11-2 and TRBJ2-2; D is ambiguous. Germline CDR1 SGHAT, CDR2 FQNNGV. The CDR3 covers 15 residues. Trimming took off 0 bases at V and 7 bases at J, with 12 bases between the two ends. CDR3 sequence: CASSLDGVVGGELFF. The CDR3 DNA is TGTGCCAGCAGCTTAGATGGCGTCGTCGGCGGGGAGCTGTTTTTT.

The V and J genes are TRBV27 and TRBJ1-5; 8 nucleotides match TRBD1. The germline CDR1 and CDR2 sequences are MNHEY and SMNVEV (reference sequence). The CDR3 extends over 13 amino acids. V dropped 5 bases and J dropped 7; count of bases not matched to a gene: 4. The CDR3 nucleotides read TGTGCCAGCAGTGTCAGGGGGCGGCAGCCCCAGCATTTT. This sequence encodes CASSVRGRQPQHF.

The chain carries TRBV7-3 and TRBJ2-2, with 7 bases lining up with TRBD1. V gave up 6 bases and J gave up 7 bases; unmatched junction bases: 8. There are 14 residues in the CDR3. In germline, CDR1 is SGHTA, CDR2 FQGTGA. The CDR3 DNA reads TGTGCCAGCAGACCCGACAGGGCGTACGGGGAGCTGTTTTTT. Translating it yields CASRPDRAYGELFF.

V gene TRBV15 combines with J gene TRBJ2-2; 8 bases align to TRBD1. Unmatched junction bases numbered 8, after V lost 6 bases and J lost 2 bases. The CDR3 runs 16 residues. CDR1 is LNHNV, CDR2 YYDKDF, per germline (reference sequence). The CDR3 DNA follows: TGTGCCACCAGGAATGGACAGGGTGGAAACACCGGGGAGCTGTTTTTT. Encoded protein: CATRNGQGGNTGELFF.

This chain uses TRBV19 with TRBJ2-2; D gene ambiguous. The CDR3 contains 14 residues. The V end was cut by 8 bases, the J end by 1 base, with 11 bases between. In germline, CDR1 is LNHDA, CDR2 SQIVND (reference sequence). The CDR3 sequence: CASYEEMNTGELFF. The CDR3 bases are TGTGCCAGTTACGAGGAGATGAACACCGGGGAGCTGTTTTTT.

The chain recombines TRBV11-2 with TRBJ1-2, with unresolved D. There are 14 residues in the CDR3. Trimming removed 3 bases from V and 3 bases from J, with 11 bases in between. Germline CDR1 and CDR2: SGHAT and FQNNGV. CDR3 residues: CASSFGLDDYGYTF. The DNA of the CDR3 is TGTGCCAGCAGCTTCGGCCTCGATGACTATGGCTACACCTTC.

This clone was seen a handful of times. The V call is TRBV7-9, the J call TRBJ2-7, with a weak D call TRBD2 (6 bases). Per germline, CDR1 SEHNR and CDR2 FQNEAQ (reference sequence). Trimming shortened V by 1 base and J by 3 bases, and 10 bases separated the two germline ends. This CDR3 is 14 amino acids long. CDR3 DNA sequence: TGTGCCAGCAGCTTAGGCGTCGGGGGCTACGAGCAGTACTTC. It specifies CASSLGVGGYEQYF.

J is TRBJ2-6 and V is TRBV4-2; 9 bases are a match to TRBD1. Germline-derived CDR1 and CDR2 are LGHNA and YNFKEQ. Trimming took 4 bases from V and 0 from J; bases not matched to a gene: 16. The CDR3 has 21 residues. CDR3: CASSPPGGLQGASSGANVLTF. CDR3 nucleotides: TGTGCCAGCAGCCCTCCCGGGGGGTTACAGGGGGCTTCCTCTGGGGCCAACGTCCTGACTTTC.

The CDR3: CASSIQPGGWQETQYF. The CDR3 bases are TGTGCCAGCAGCATACAACCAGGGGGATGGCAAGAGACCCAGTACTTC. The chain joins TRBV13 to TRBJ2-5; 7 positions match TRBD1. The CDR3 length is 16 residues. V gave up 5 bases and J gave up 2 bases; unmatched junction bases: 11. Per germline, CDR1 PRHDT and CDR2 FYEKMQ (reference sequence).

The chain couples TRBV6-5 to TRBJ1-2; 10 bases map to TRBD1. The germline gives CDR1 MNHEY, CDR2 SVGAGI. CDR3 length equals 15 residues. Losses at the gene ends were 8 bases for V and 2 bases for J; bases not matched to a gene: 8. CDR3 coding DNA: TGTGCCAGCGCTCCGCCGGGACAGGGGAACTATGGCTACACCTTC. This encodes CASAPPGQGNYGYTF.

The chain carries TRBV5-1 and TRBJ2-3, with D unclear. Germline lookup yields CDR1 SGHRS and CDR2 YFSETQ. V was clipped by 5 bases and J by 1 base, with 8 bases between them. The CDR3 runs to 13 residues. The CDR3 reads CASSPWGTDTQYF. DNA for the CDR3: TGCGCCAGCAGTCCCTGGGGCACAGATACGCAGTATTTT.

This sequence joins TRBV24-1 and TRBJ2-5; D perhaps matches TRBD2 (6 bases). CDR3 length equals 15 residues. From germline, CDR1 is KGHDR and CDR2 SFDVKD. V was cut by 3 bases and J by 2 bases, with 12 bases left in between. The DNA of the CDR3 is TGTGCCACCAGTGATCCCCCCAGCGGGCAAGAGACCCAGTACTTC. Translation: CATSDPPSGQETQYF.

The chain links TRBV6-1 to TRBJ1-1; the D gene is possibly TRBD1 (6 bases). Trimming stripped 1 base from V and 4 bases from J, with 13 bases between. This CDR3 region has 15 residues. The germline gives CDR1 MNHNS, CDR2 SASEGT. The DNA for the CDR3 is TGTGCCAGCAGTGAAGTGGCAGGGGAGAGCACTGAAGCTTTCTTT. Translating it yields CASSEVAGESTEAFF.

This clone has only one observation. The chain recombines TRBV5-6 with TRBJ1-4; possibly TRBD1 for D (5 bases). The CDR3 spans 15 residues. V lost 4 bases, J lost 7 bases, and 17 bases lay in between. From germline, CDR1 is SGHDT and CDR2 YYEEEE. This CDR3 reads CASSVRDGRSEKLFF. Written as DNA, the CDR3 is TGTGCCAGCAGCGTTAGGGACGGGAGAAGTGAAAAACTGTTTTTT.

The V gene is TRBV7-2, the J gene TRBJ2-3; 13 positions match TRBD2. The V segment lost 1 base and the J segment 4 bases; nucleotides outside the gene matches: 2. The CDR3 covers 16 residues. CDR1 and CDR2 from the germline V gene are SGHTA and FQGNSA. The CDR3 DNA reads TGTGCCAGCAGCTTAGGGACTAGCGGGAGAGCAGATACGCAGTATTTT. The encoded protein is CASSLGTSGRADTQYF.

The chain is built from TRBV24-1 and TRBJ2-5; TRBD2 matches 7 bases. Looked up from germline, CDR1 is KGHDR and CDR2 is SFDVKD. The trim removed 3 bases at V and 2 bases at J, leaving 5 bases unmatched. There are 15 residues in the CDR3. The CDR3 region is CATSDPAGVQETQYF. Written as DNA, the CDR3 is TGTGCCACCAGTGATCCGGCGGGGGTACAAGAGACCCAGTACTTC.